Listed below are T cell receptor beta chains from one sample, sequenced in a study of CD8 T cells in ankylosing spondylitis. Using its own MiXCR run on the 5' RACE reads, TCRdb lists one record per CDR3 protein. The profile shows a few hundred thousand distinct CDR3 sequences, 20% of them singletons. Material for sequencing was blood, either unsorted or a sorted T cell fraction (not recorded which). The receptor source for this set is a male donor with ankylosing spondylitis or in good health (not recorded which). Each CDR3 is given with its conserved first and last residue. A D gene is named only where the DNA matches it firmly. Where a row states a size, it is once, few, many or the class of an expanded clone; other rows omit it.

j_gene | d_gene | v_gene | abundance | CDR3aa | CDR3nt
TRBJ1-6 | NA | TRBV6-1 | NA | CASSDRLGRSGNSPLHF | TGTGCCAGCAGCGACCGCCTCGGACGTTCAGGGAATTCACCCCTCCACTTT
TRBJ2-1 | NA | TRBV29-1 | many | CSVVLVGRRYNEQFF | TGCAGCGTTGTCTTGGTCGGGAGACGGTACAATGAGCAGTTCTTC
TRBJ1-4 | TRBD1 | TRBV5-1 | NA | CASSLAGTANNEKLFF | TGCGCCAGCAGCTTGGCCGGGACAGCTAATAATGAAAAACTGTTTTTT
TRBJ1-2 | TRBD1 | TRBV29-1 | NA | CSVEGQGWGYTF | TGCAGCGTTGAGGGACAGGGCTGGGGCTACACCTTC
TRBJ2-1 | TRBD2 | TRBV6-2/TRBV6-3 | NA | CASSYLTGGLDEQFF | TGTGCCAGCAGTTACCTAACGGGAGGGTTAGATGAGCAGTTCTTC
TRBJ2-2 | NA | TRBV7-3 | few | CASSLTGNGELFF | TGTGCCAGCAGCTTGACCGGGAACGGGGAGCTGTTTTTT
TRBJ1-1 | NA | TRBV28 | NA | CASRAQGGNTEAFF | TGTGCCAGCAGGGCACAGGGAGGGAACACTGAAGCTTTCTTT
TRBJ2-1 | NA | TRBV29-1 | many | CSVESLGYEQFF | TGCAGCGTTGAAAGTCTAGGCTATGAGCAGTTCTTC
TRBJ2-3 | TRBD2 | TRBV20-1 | NA | CSAVSGGGTDTQYF | TGCAGTGCCGTAAGCGGGGGAGGCACAGATACGCAGTATTTT
TRBJ2-3 | NA | TRBV12-3/TRBV12-4 | NA | CASSHSAEGTDTQYF | TGTGCCAGCAGTCATAGTGCGGAGGGCACAGATACGCAGTATTTT
TRBJ2-1 | TRBD1 | TRBV6-4 | many | CASSPRQGANEQFF | TGTGCCAGCAGCCCCCGACAGGGGGCGAATGAGCAGTTCTTC
TRBJ1-5 | NA | TRBV5-6 | few | CASSLGPISNQPQHF | TGTGCCAGCAGCTTGGGCCCGATTAGCAATCAGCCCCAGCATTTT
TRBJ2-3 | TRBD2 | TRBV2 | NA | CASSEPGGDTQYF | TGTGCCAGCAGTGAACCCGGGGGGGATACGCAGTATTTT
TRBJ2-2 | TRBD1 | TRBV20-1 | few | CSAFRGSTGELFF | TGCAGTGCTTTCAGGGGGAGCACCGGGGAGCTGTTTTTT
TRBJ2-5 | TRBD1 | TRBV10-3 | many | CAIRPTGAQETQYF | TGTGCCATCAGACCGACAGGGGCCCAAGAGACCCAGTACTTC
TRBJ2-3 | TRBD2 | TRBV20-1 | NA | CSARGSGGPTDTQYF | TGCAGTGCTAGGGGCAGCGGGGGGCCCACAGATACGCAGTATTTT
TRBJ2-2 | TRBD2 | TRBV6-2/TRBV6-3 | few | CASTSRREGLISTGELFF | TGTGCCAGCACCTCTCGGCGGGAGGGCCTAATAAGCACCGGGGAGCTGTTTTTT
TRBJ1-6 | NA | TRBV6-5 | few | CASSYGQGGYSPLHF | TGTGCCAGCAGTTACGGGCAGGGTGGTTACTCACCCCTCCACTTT
TRBJ2-6 | NA | TRBV18 | few | CASSQTAPNWANVLTF | TGTGCCAGCTCACAAACGGCCCCTAATTGGGCCAACGTCCTGACTTTC
TRBJ2-5 | NA | TRBV11-2 | NA | CASSRDGPVETQYF | TGTGCCAGCAGCCGGGATGGGCCTGTGGAGACCCAGTACTTC
TRBJ2-3 | NA | TRBV5-1 | NA | CASSLEQPDTQYF | TGCGCCAGCAGCTTGGAACAGCCAGATACGCAGTATTTT
TRBJ2-1 | TRBD2 | TRBV4-2 | NA | CASSQDYGREIFGNEQFF | TGTGCCAGCAGCCAAGATTACGGGCGGGAGATATTCGGCAATGAGCAGTTCTTC